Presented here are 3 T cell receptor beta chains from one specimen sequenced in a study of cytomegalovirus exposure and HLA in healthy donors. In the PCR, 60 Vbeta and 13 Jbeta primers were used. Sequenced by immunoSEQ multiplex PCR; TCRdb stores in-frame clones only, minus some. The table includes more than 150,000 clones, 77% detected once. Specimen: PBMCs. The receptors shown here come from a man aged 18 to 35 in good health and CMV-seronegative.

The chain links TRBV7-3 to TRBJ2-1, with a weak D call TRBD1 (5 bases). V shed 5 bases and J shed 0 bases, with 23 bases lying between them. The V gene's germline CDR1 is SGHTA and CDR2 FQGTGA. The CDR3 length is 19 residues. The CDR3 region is CASSKFPPLGLSSYNEQFF. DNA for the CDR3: TGTGCCAGCAGCAAATTCCCCCCTCTGGGGCTCAGCTCCTACAATGAGCAGTTCTTC.

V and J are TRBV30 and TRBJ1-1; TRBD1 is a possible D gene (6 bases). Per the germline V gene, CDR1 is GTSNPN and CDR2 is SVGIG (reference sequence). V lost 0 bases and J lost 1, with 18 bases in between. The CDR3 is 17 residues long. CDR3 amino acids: CAWSVLRPGQKNTEAFF. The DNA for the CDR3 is TGTGCCTGGAGTGTACTTCGGCCTGGACAGAAGAACACTGAAGCTTTCTTT.

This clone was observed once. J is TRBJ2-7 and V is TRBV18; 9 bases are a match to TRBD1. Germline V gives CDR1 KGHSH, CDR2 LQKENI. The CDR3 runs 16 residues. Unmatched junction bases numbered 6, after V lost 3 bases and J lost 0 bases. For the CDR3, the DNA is TGTGCCAGCTCACCCCCCGGGACAGGGCCCTCCTACGAGCAGTACTTC. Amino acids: CASSPPGTGPSYEQYF.